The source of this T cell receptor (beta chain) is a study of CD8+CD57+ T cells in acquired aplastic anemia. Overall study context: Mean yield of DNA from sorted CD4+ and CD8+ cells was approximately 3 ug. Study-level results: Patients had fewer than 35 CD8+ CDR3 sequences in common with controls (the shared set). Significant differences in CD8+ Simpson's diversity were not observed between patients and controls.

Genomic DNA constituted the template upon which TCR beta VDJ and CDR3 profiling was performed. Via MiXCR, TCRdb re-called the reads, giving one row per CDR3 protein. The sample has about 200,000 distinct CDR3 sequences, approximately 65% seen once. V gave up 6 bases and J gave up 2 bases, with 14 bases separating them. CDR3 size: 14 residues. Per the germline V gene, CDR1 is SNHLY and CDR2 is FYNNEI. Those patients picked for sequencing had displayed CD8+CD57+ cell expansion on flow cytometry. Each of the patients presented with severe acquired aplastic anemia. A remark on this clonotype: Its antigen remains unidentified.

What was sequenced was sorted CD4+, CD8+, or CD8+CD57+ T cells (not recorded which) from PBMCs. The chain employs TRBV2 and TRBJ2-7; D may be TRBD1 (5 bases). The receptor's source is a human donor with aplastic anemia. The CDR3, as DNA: TGTGCCAGCAGGGGGCTTGGCCAAGCCTACGAGCAGTACTTC. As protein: CASRGLGQAYEQYF.